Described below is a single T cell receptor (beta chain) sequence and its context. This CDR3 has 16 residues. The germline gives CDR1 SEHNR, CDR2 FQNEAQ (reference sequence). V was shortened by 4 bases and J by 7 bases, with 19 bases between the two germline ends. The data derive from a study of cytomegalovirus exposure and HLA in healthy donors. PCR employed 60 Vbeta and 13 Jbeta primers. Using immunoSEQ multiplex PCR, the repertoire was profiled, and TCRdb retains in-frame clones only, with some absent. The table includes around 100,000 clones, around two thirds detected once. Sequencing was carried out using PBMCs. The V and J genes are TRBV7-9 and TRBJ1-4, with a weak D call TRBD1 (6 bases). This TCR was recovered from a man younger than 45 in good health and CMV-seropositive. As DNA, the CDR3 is TGTGCCAGCAGCTCCACACAGGGAAGGGTCGGTGAAAAACTGTTTTTT. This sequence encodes CASSSTQGRVGEKLFF.